These 2 T cell receptor beta chains originate from one sample sequenced in a study of CD8 T cells in ankylosing spondylitis. Overall study findings and caveats: For ankylosing spondylitis blood, a TCR beta motif of roughly 8 highly homologous variants appeared characteristic.

Their specific antigens are unknown. From the 5' RACE reads, TCRdb called clonotypes with MiXCR, one entry per CDR3 protein. Here the sample spans more than 500,000 distinct CDR3 sequences, 5.3% being singletons. Sequencing input: blood, either unsorted or a sorted T cell fraction (not recorded which). The source of these receptors is a male donor with ankylosing spondylitis.

This clonotype appeared many times. The rearrangement links TRBV5-1 to TRBJ2-1; 10 bases map to TRBD1. The V and J ends lost 3 bases and 4 bases, in that order; junction bases with no gene match: 4. Germline loops: CDR1 SGHRS, CDR2 YFSETQ. The length of the CDR3 is 15 residues. The CDR3 DNA reads TGCGCCAGCAGCTCCGGGACAGGGGTTTACAATGAGCAGTTCTTC. Protein sequence: CASSSGTGVYNEQFF.

This clonotype showed up many times. The chain carries TRBV28 and TRBJ2-1; 7 bases fit TRBD2. From germline, CDR1 is MDHEN and CDR2 SYDVKM. Unmatched junction bases numbered 12, after V lost 7 bases and J lost 6 bases. This CDR3 region has 15 residues. The CDR3 loop reads CASTEWGSGVNEQFF. CDR3 nucleotides: TGTGCCAGCACCGAATGGGGGAGCGGGGTCAATGAGCAGTTCTTC.